This T cell receptor beta chain was captured in a study of T cells after yellow fever vaccination. Across the study: Those fractions that held only low numbers of cells were prepared using the SMART-Seq v4 Ultra Low Input RNA kit. Study results and limitations: The appearance of a small share of clonotypes in both CD4 and CD8 compartments was observed. In post-booster samples, most primary-vaccination clones reappeared (approximately 96% CD4, 88% CD8).

5'RACE template switching generated TCR cDNA, adding a universal primer site and UMIs. TCRdb redid the calling of the 5' RACE reads with MiXCR, one entry per CDR3 protein. The table shows around 400,000 distinct CDR3 sequences, with around 10% occurring only once. A word on this clonotype: No antigen is known for it.

The germline V and J ends were trimmed by 4 bases and 3 bases, with 7 bases remaining between them. CDR1 and CDR2 from the germline V gene are ENHRY and SYGVKD. The CDR3 contains 12 residues. The specimen comprised PBMCs, sampled on the day of the first yellow fever vaccination. This sequence was found in a man between 18 and 35 years old who received the YFV17D yellow fever vaccine. V usage is TRBV10-3 and J usage is TRBJ2-7; maybe TRBD1 (5 bases). CDR3: CAISGDSYEQYV. CDR3 in DNA: TGTGCCATCAGTGGAGACAGCTACGAGCAGTACGTC.